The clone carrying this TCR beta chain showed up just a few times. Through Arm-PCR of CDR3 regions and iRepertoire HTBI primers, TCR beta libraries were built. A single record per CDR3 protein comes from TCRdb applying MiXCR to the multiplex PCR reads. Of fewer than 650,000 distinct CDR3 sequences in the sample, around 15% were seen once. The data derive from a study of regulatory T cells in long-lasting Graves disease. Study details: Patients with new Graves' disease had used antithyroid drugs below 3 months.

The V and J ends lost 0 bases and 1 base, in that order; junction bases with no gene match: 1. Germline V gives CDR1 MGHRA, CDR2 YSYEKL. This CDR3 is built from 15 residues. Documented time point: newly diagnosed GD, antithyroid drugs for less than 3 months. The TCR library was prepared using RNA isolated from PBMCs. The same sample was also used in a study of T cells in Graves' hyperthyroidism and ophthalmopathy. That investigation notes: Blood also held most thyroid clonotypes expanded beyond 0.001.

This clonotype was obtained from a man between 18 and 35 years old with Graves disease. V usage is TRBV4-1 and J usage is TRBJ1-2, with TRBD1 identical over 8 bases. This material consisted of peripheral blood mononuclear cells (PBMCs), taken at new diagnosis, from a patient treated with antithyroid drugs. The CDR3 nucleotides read TGCGCCAGCAGCCAAGAGGACAGGGATAACTATGGCTACACCTTC. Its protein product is CASSQEDRDNYGYTF.